The 30 T cell receptor beta chains listed next were all sequenced from one sample in a study of shared clonotypes between healthy human individuals. Profiling relied on immunoSEQ multiplex PCR, and the TCRdb table lists in-frame clones only, not all of them. The sample gives hundreds of thousands of clones, roughly four fifths of which show up once; 10% to 15% is in the top ten. Sequencing was performed on PBMCs. These receptor sequences come from a woman aged 40 to 50 in good health. Some clones in this sample may be carry-over from other donors' samples.

This clone was found many times. This sequence joins TRBV9 and TRBJ2-5; the D gene is possibly TRBD2 (6 bases). There are 14 residues in the CDR3. Trimming took 0 bases from V and 4 from J, leaving 10 bases between them. Germline CDR1 is SGDLS and CDR2 is YYNGEE. CDR3 region: CASSVVAEGETQYF. CDR3 DNA: TGTGCCAGCAGCGTAGTGGCGGAGGGAGAGACCCAGTACTTC.

Note on this clone: A much larger clone sits a single nucleotide away, making a read error possible. This CDR3 is also generated by other DNA sequences in the sample. The rearrangement joins TRBV28 to TRBJ2-7; a weak D match, TRBD1 (6 bases). Trimming left V 6 bases short and J 3 bases short, with 6 bases between. Germline-derived CDR1 and CDR2 are MDHEN and SYDVKM. The CDR3 sequence is 11 residues long. CDR3 in DNA: TGTGCCAGCAGCAGGGGCTACGAGCAGTACTTC. Translation: CASSRGYEQYF.

The chain has TRBV5-1 and TRBJ2-2; tentatively, D is TRBD1 (5 bases). Looked up from germline, CDR1 is SGHRS and CDR2 is YFSETQ. The CDR3 is made up of 14 amino acids. The germline V and J ends were trimmed by 1 base and 5 bases, with 9 bases remaining between them. The CDR3 region has the DNA TGCGCCAGCAGCTTGTTAGGGGTGACCGGGGAGCTGTTTTTT. This gives the protein CASSLLGVTGELFF. Combining the CDR3 with reference TRBV5-1 and TRBJ2-2 gives the whole variable domain KAGVTQTPRYLIKTRGQQVTLSCSPISGHRSVSWYQQTPGQGLQFLFEYFSETQRNKGNFPGRFSGRQFSNSRSEMNVSTLELGDSALYLCASSLLGVTGELFFGEGSRLTVL.

In nucleotides, the CDR3 is TGCGCCAGCAGCTTGGGCAGTAGTGGTGAAGCTTTCTTT. Its translation: CASSLGSSGEAFF. This rearrangement joins TRBV5-1 to TRBJ1-1; D gene ambiguous. Germline V gives CDR1 SGHRS, CDR2 YFSETQ. The CDR3 length is 13 residues. The germline V and J ends were trimmed by 0 bases and 7 bases, with 10 bases remaining between them.

This chain connects TRBV10-2 to TRBJ2-5; D possibly corresponds to TRBD1 (6 bases). CDR3 length: 13 amino acids. CDR1 WSHSY and CDR2 SAAADI come from the germline V gene. V was shortened by 6 bases and J by 3 bases, with 11 bases between the two germline ends. CDR3 sequence reads: CASSPAGEETQYF. As DNA, the CDR3 is TGCGCCAGCAGCCCTGCAGGGGAAGAGACCCAGTACTTC.

The J gene is TRBJ2-1, the V gene TRBV29-1; D possibly corresponds to TRBD2 (7 bases). Germline CDR1 reads SQVTM; CDR2 reads ANQGSEA. This CDR3 region has 16 residues. The V end lost 3 bases, the J end lost 2 bases, and 17 bases lay between the germline ends. CDR3 sequence: CSVDGGPRETYNEQFF. The CDR3 nucleotides are TGCAGCGTTGACGGGGGGCCTAGAGAAACCTACAATGAGCAGTTCTTC.

This chain connects TRBV5-1 to TRBJ1-5; 7 bases fit TRBD1. The V gene's germline CDR1 is SGHRS and CDR2 YFSETQ. V lost 2 bases and J lost 2; bases outside the gene matches: 1. The CDR3 runs to 14 residues. CDR3: CASSFQGGNQPQHF. Written as DNA, the CDR3 is TGCGCCAGCAGCTTCCAGGGGGGCAATCAGCCCCAGCATTTT.

The genes are TRBV15 and TRBJ2-5, with 12 bases identical to TRBD1. The J call may not be correct, given that the DNA end is closer to TRBJ2-7. Germline V CDR1 and CDR2: LNHNV, YYDKDF (reference sequence). This CDR3 has 18 amino acids. This chain's CDR3 is CATSRGQGATPGSYEQYF. CDR3 DNA sequence: TGTGCCACCAGCAGGGGACAGGGGGCGACGCCCGGCTCCTACGAGCAGTACTTC.

In regard to this clone: Compared with germline, one end of the junction differs, possibly owing to a read error. The chain is built from TRBV7-8 and TRBJ1-2; no definite D call. Germline V gene data show CDR1 as SGHVS and CDR2 as FQNEAQ. The CDR3 has 14 residues. CDR3 sequence reads: CTSSLSADRYGYTF. CDR3 coding DNA: TGTACCAGCAGCTTATCGGCTGATCGCTATGGCTACACCTTC.

This clone was observed a handful of times. Possible read error: a much larger clone is one base away. The chain employs TRBV10-1 and TRBJ2-3, with D possibly TRBD2 on 7 matching bases. This CDR3 region has 15 residues. Germline CDR1 reads WNHNN; CDR2 reads SYGVQD (reference sequence). Written as DNA, the CDR3 is TGTGCCATCAGTGCAAAGGGGGGGAGCACAGATACGCGGTATTTT. This codes for CAISAKGGSTDTRYF.

The gene calls are TRBV9 and TRBJ2-7, with a weak D call TRBD2 (5 bases). With 0 bases removed from V and 6 bases from J, the gap between germline ends came to 16 bases. This CDR3 has 15 amino acids. From germline, CDR1 is SGDLS and CDR2 YYNGEE. For the CDR3, the DNA is TGTGCCAGCAGCGTAGCGGATCTCGATCGGGGCGAGCAGTACTTC. Its translation is CASSVADLDRGEQYF.

J is TRBJ1-5 and V is TRBV19, with no clear D. V lost 7 bases, J lost 0 bases, and 13 bases lay in between. This CDR3 contains 15 residues. Germline CDR1 reads LNHDA; CDR2 reads SQIVND (reference sequence). CDR3 residues: CASTMAGYSNQPQHF. In DNA form, the CDR3 reads TGTGCCAGTACCATGGCGGGGTATAGCAATCAGCCCCAGCATTTT.

The CDR3 here is CASSFGGSYLEQYF. CDR3 coding DNA: TGTGCCAGCAGCTTTGGCGGGAGTTATCTCGAGCAGTACTTC. The chain employs TRBV7-8 and TRBJ2-7; TRBD2 matches at 7 bases. V trimming: 3 bases; J trimming: 6 bases; junction bases outside the gene matches: 8. The CDR3 extends over 14 amino acids. CDR1 and CDR2 (germline): SGHVS, FQNEAQ.

The table lists this clone with a few counts. The chain is built from TRBV28 and TRBJ2-1, with unresolved D. This CDR3 has 11 residues. Germline CDR1 reads MDHEN; CDR2 reads SYDVKM. Deletions cut 6 bases from V and 7 bases from J, with 7 bases between. The CDR3 reads CASRVRNEQFF. As DNA, the CDR3 is TGTGCCAGCAGAGTCCGGAATGAGCAGTTCTTC.

In this sample, this clone turned up a few times. This chain links TRBV25-1 with TRBJ1-2, with no clear D. Germline CDR1 is MGHDK and CDR2 is SYGVNS. The CDR3 is 13 residues long. V lost 6 bases and J 6 bases, leaving 14 bases between the germline ends. The CDR3 is CASRGGPADGYTF. The CDR3 bases are TGTGCCAGCAGGGGCGGTCCAGCGGATGGCTACACCTTC.

V usage is TRBV10-1 and J usage is TRBJ1-5; 7 bases map to TRBD1. The CDR3 length is 13 residues. Germline V gives CDR1 WNHNN, CDR2 SYGVQD (reference sequence). Trimming took 10 bases from V and 2 from J; bases not matched to a gene: 5. The chain's CDR3 is CAIKTGCNQPQHF. The CDR3 DNA sequence: TGCGCCATCAAGACAGGGTGCAATCAGCCCCAGCATTTT.

The rearrangement joins TRBV6-1 to TRBJ2-7, with 7 bases identical to TRBD2. CDR3 length equals 14 residues. Germline assignment: CDR1 MNHNS and CDR2 SASEGT. V lost 3 bases to trimming and J lost 2 bases; unmatched junction nucleotides: 4. The CDR3 nucleotides read TGTGCCAGCAGTGATCTAGCGGCTGCCTACGAGCAGTACTTC. Protein product: CASSDLAAAYEQYF.

In its sample, this clone was seen a few times. The chain recombines TRBV6-6 with TRBJ2-4, with 8 bases fitting TRBD1. The ends lost 6 bases at V and 8 bases at J; junction bases unmatched: 9. The CDR3 runs 14 residues. CDR1 and CDR2 from the germline V gene are MNHNY and SVGAGI (reference sequence). The DNA for the CDR3 is TGTGCCAGCAGACCAGGGGGCGAGAGTCACATTCAGTACTTC. It encodes CASRPGGESHIQYF.

The chain employs TRBV29-1 and TRBJ1-5; possibly TRBD1 for D (5 bases). Germline CDR1 and CDR2: SQVTM and ANQGSEA. Trimming left V 2 bases short and J 5 bases short, with 10 bases between. This CDR3 spans 13 amino acids. CDR3 DNA: TGCAGCGTTGAATCGGGACGGGATCAGCCCCAGCATTTT. As protein: CSVESGRDQPQHF.

The gene calls are TRBV5-4 and TRBJ2-7; 10 nucleotides align to TRBD1. Germline lookup yields CDR1 SGHNT and CDR2 YYREEE (reference sequence). J gave up 4 bases and V 5 bases, and 6 bases lay outside the gene matches. The CDR3 totals 14 residues. The CDR3, as DNA: TGTGCCAGCAGTTGGCGACAGGGGGCTTACGAGCAGTACTTC. Translation: CASSWRQGAYEQYF.

This clone was recorded once. A read error is the likely source, as a far larger clone sits one nucleotide away. Other DNA sequences from this sample encode an identical CDR3 as well. The chain links TRBV29-1 to TRBJ2-2, with 8 bases that match TRBD2. Trimming removed 6 bases from V and 4 bases from J; junction bases left unmatched: 13. The germline V gene encodes CDR1 SQVTM and CDR2 ANQGSEA. This CDR3 is built from 16 residues. CDR3 protein: CSVPRTSGSSTGELFF. CDR3 nucleotides: TGCAGCGTCCCCAGGACCAGCGGGAGCTCCACCGGGGAGCTGTTTTTT.

The chain joins TRBV9 to TRBJ2-1; a possible D gene is TRBD2 (6 bases). Germline V CDR1 and CDR2: SGDLS, YYNGEE. Trimming took off 0 bases at V and 8 bases at J, with 12 bases between the two ends. This CDR3 is 14 amino acids long. CDR3 in amino acids: CASSVEGPGDEQFF. The DNA for the CDR3 is TGTGCCAGCAGCGTAGAGGGCCCGGGGGATGAGCAGTTCTTC.

The chain has TRBV5-1 and TRBJ2-6; D perhaps matches TRBD2 (5 bases). The V and J ends lost 10 bases and 0 bases respectively, with 14 bases between them. This CDR3 has 15 residues. Germline CDR1 is SGHRS and CDR2 is YFSETQ. CDR3: CASGGSTSGANVLTF. CDR3 sequence (DNA): TGCGCCTCCGGTGGGAGTACCTCTGGGGCCAACGTCCTGACTTTC.

The V call is TRBV1, the J call TRBJ2-1; TRBD2, the D gene given by the table, was not confirmed from the DNA. TRBV1 is shown as a pseudogene. CDR3 length: 15 residues. The CDR3 loop is CTSRKLAEGLHEQFF. CDR3 DNA: TGCACCAGCAGGAAACTAGCGGAGGGTCTTCATGAGCAGTTCTTC.

The rearrangement uses TRBV7-8 and TRBJ2-1; D is perhaps TRBD2 (7 bases). Germline V gene lookup returns CDR1 SGHVS and CDR2 FQNEAQ. Trimming took off 5 bases at V and 6 bases at J, with 20 bases between the two ends. The length of the CDR3 is 16 residues. CDR3 bases: TGTGCCAGCAGCCCGTTGGGGGCGGGAGCGACCAATGAGCAGTTCTTC. Protein: CASSPLGAGATNEQFF.

The chain uses TRBV7-3 and TRBJ2-6; 9 nucleotides line up with TRBD1. Germline CDR1 is SGHTA and CDR2 is FQGTGA. V dropped 5 bases and J dropped 0; count of bases not matched to a gene: 5. This CDR3 contains 17 residues. CDR3 amino acids: CASSRDRVISGANVLTF. The CDR3 region has the DNA TGTGCCAGCAGCCGGGACAGGGTTATCTCTGGGGCCAACGTCCTGACTTTC.

V is TRBV4-1 and J is TRBJ1-4; TRBD1 might be the D (5 bases). The V gene's germline CDR1 is MGHRA and CDR2 YSYEKL. This CDR3 spans 17 amino acids. The V end was cut by 4 bases, the J end by 3 bases, with 18 bases between. This chain's CDR3 is CASSPRGGTPANEKLFF. CDR3 DNA sequence: TGCGCCAGCAGCCCCCGTGGGGGGACCCCGGCTAATGAAAAACTGTTTTTT.

The rearrangement joins TRBV6-1 to TRBJ2-1, with 12 bases aligning to TRBD1. CDR1 and CDR2 from the germline V gene are MNHNS and SASEGT. This CDR3 comprises 16 residues. The V and J ends lost 1 base and 10 bases, in that order; junction bases with no gene match: 8. CDR3 amino acids: CASSEDPGQGAREQFF. The DNA of the CDR3 is TGTGCCAGCAGTGAAGACCCGGGACAGGGGGCGCGGGAGCAGTTCTTC.

Points on this clone: A much larger clone differs from this one at a single base, so this may be a read error. The J gene is TRBJ2-5, the V gene TRBV30, with 8 positions matching TRBD1. Germline CDR1 and CDR2: GTSNPN and SVGIG (reference sequence). V was pared by 8 bases and J by 4 bases, with 9 bases of the junction left unmatched. The CDR3 has 13 amino acids. Here the CDR3 reads CARNRGFGETQYF. The CDR3 DNA is TGTGCCCGTAACAGGGGGTTTGGAGAGACCCAGTACTTC.

The V gene is TRBV7-3, the J gene TRBJ2-3; perhaps TRBD1 as D (6 bases). This CDR3 comprises 14 residues. The V end was cut by 5 bases, the J end by 2 bases, with 11 bases between. CDR1 SGHTA and CDR2 FQGTGA come from the germline V gene. Here the CDR3 reads CASSPGTYTDTQYF. CDR3 in DNA: TGTGCCAGCAGCCCTGGGACATACACAGATACGCAGTATTTT.